This T cell receptor beta chain was retrieved from a study of cytomegalovirus exposure and HLA in healthy donors. The germline CDR1 and CDR2 sequences are LNHDA and SQIVND (reference sequence). CDR3 length: 11 residues. V was shortened by 3 bases and J by 8 bases, with 7 bases between the two germline ends. PCR was performed using 60 Vbeta and 13 Jbeta primers. Measured with immunoSEQ multiplex PCR; TCRdb has only the in-frame clones, and not every one. This sample yields tens of thousands of clones, of which 55% to 75% are seen a single time; over 6% belongs to the top ten. This clone was detected once. Additional DNA sequences in this sample encode the identical CDR3.

The sequencing input was PBMCs. The clonotype was recovered from a young man in good health and CMV-seronegative. The rearrangement links TRBV19 to TRBJ1-1; D is unresolved. The CDR3 sequence: CASSMWLEAFF. CDR3 coding DNA: TGTGCCAGTAGTATGTGGCTGGAAGCTTTCTTT.